These 17 T cell receptor beta chains originate from one sample sequenced in a study of shared clonotypes between healthy human individuals (dated by TCRdb to the early 2020s). Receptors were amplified or captured by the immunoSEQ multiplex PCR assay. This immuneACCESS table, as held by TCRdb, lists in-frame sequences with V and J called but not all clones. Of the missing ones, under half trace to an unresolved V gene in checked studies; the others have no known cause. For this sample the table gives under 2,500,000 clones, of which 95% were detected only once. Of the sample, around 0.13% is held by the ten largest clones. Source material: naive CD4+ T cells sorted from blood. This sample's cell subset or site label indicates: CD45RA+ positively selected. Receptors were obtained from a man in his late teens or twenties in good health.

J is TRBJ2-5 and V is TRBV4-2; 16 nucleotides agree with TRBD2. There are 16 residues in the CDR3. Germline V gene sequence: CDR1 LGHNA, CDR2 YNFKEQ. The V segment lost 4 bases and the J segment 5 bases; nucleotides outside the gene matches: 4. CDR3 nucleotide sequence: TGTGCCAGCAGCCGGGGACTAGCGGGGGGGCAGGAGACCCAGTACTTC. Protein product: CASSRGLAGGQETQYF.

Concerning this clone itself: The sample carries other DNA sequences with the same CDR3. The chain is built from TRBV30 and TRBJ1-6; D may be TRBD1 (5 bases). V lost 5 bases and J 5 bases, leaving 7 bases between the germline ends. This CDR3 comprises 12 residues. Germline V gene data show CDR1 as GTSNPN and CDR2 as SVGIG (reference sequence). In DNA, the CDR3 is TGTGCCTGGGACAGAGATAATTCACCCCTCCACTTT. This encodes CAWDRDNSPLHF. Full variable domain (outside the CDR3, taken from reference TRBV30 and TRBJ1-6): SQTIHQWPATLVQPVGSPLSLECTVEGTSNPNLYWYRQAAGRGLQLLFYSVGIGQISSEVPQNLSASRPQDRQFILSSKKLLLSDSGFYLCAWDRDNSPLHFGNGTRLTVT.

As DNA, the CDR3 is TGTGCCAGCAGCGGAGGACTACCACTTCTAGCCAAAAACATTCAGTACTTC. Protein: CASSGGLPLLAKNIQYF. The chain employs TRBV14 and TRBJ2-4; a possible D gene is TRBD2 (6 bases). V shed 5 bases and J shed 0 bases, with 17 bases lying between them. This CDR3 has 17 residues. Germline V gene sequence: CDR1 SGHDN, CDR2 FVKESK.

This clone was seen only once. The rearrangement uses TRBV5-1 and TRBJ1-6; 9 bases agree with TRBD1. The CDR3 is made up of 17 amino acids. CDR1 SGHRS and CDR2 YFSETQ come from the germline V gene. Trimming took 1 base from V and 9 from J; bases not matched to a gene: 11. The CDR3 here is CASSLPKQGQGASPLHF. The CDR3 DNA reads as TGCGCCAGCAGCTTGCCTAAACAGGGACAGGGAGCTTCACCCCTCCACTTT.

The chain recombines TRBV6-1 with TRBJ1-5; 8 bases map to TRBD1. The CDR3 covers 14 residues. The trim removed 2 bases at V and 5 bases at J, leaving 2 bases unmatched. CDR1 is MNHNS and CDR2 is SASEGT in the germline V gene. The CDR3 DNA reads TGTGCCAGCAGTGAAACAGGGGGGTATCAGCCCCAGCATTTT. Translated: CASSETGGYQPQHF.

The chain employs TRBV4-3 and TRBJ2-4; tentatively, D is TRBD1 (5 bases). Per the germline V gene, CDR1 is LGHNA and CDR2 is YSLEER. Trimming took off 0 bases at V and 9 bases at J, with 15 bases between the two ends. The CDR3 length is 15 residues. The chain's CDR3 is CASSQDGAGSGIQYF. As DNA, the CDR3 is TGCGCCAGCAGCCAAGATGGGGCAGGTTCCGGCATTCAGTACTTC.

Points on this clone: Other DNA sequences in this specimen translate into the identical CDR3. This chain connects TRBV5-1 to TRBJ1-5, with 9 nucleotides matching TRBD1. The germline V gene encodes CDR1 SGHRS and CDR2 YFSETQ. The V and J ends lost 0 bases and 7 bases, in that order; junction bases with no gene match: 5. CDR3 length equals 15 residues. The CDR3 region is CASSLDTGGLQPQHF. The DNA of the CDR3 is TGCGCCAGCAGCTTGGATACAGGGGGCTTACAGCCCCAGCATTTT. Full variable domain (rest looked up from reference TRBV5-1 and TRBJ1-5): KAGVTQTPRYLIKTRGQQVTLSCSPISGHRSVSWYQQTPGQGLQFLFEYFSETQRNKGNFPGRFSGRQFSNSRSEMNVSTLELGDSALYLCASSLDTGGLQPQHFGDGTRLSIL.

J is TRBJ2-7 and V is TRBV5-1, with D uncertain. This CDR3 has 14 residues. Germline assignment: CDR1 SGHRS and CDR2 YFSETQ. Trimming pared 0 bases from V and 3 bases from J, leaving 10 bases between. CDR3 loop: CASSLVTAFYEQYF. Here the CDR3 DNA reads TGCGCCAGCAGCTTGGTGACTGCTTTCTACGAGCAGTACTTC.

This sequence joins TRBV28 and TRBJ1-2, with 12 bases identical to TRBD1. Unmatched junction bases numbered 9, after V lost 3 bases and J lost 4 bases. Germline loops: CDR1 MDHEN, CDR2 SYDVKM. This CDR3 is built from 17 residues. CDR3 DNA sequence: TGTGCCAGCAGTTTCCTTCCGGGACAGGGGGCGGGCTATGGCTACACCTTC. Protein product: CASSFLPGQGAGYGYTF.

V is TRBV5-6 and J is TRBJ1-6; D ambiguous. Deletions cut 4 bases from V and 10 bases from J, with 18 bases between. CDR3 length: 15 amino acids. Germline V gene sequence: CDR1 SGHDT, CDR2 YYEEEE. The CDR3, as DNA: TGTGCCAGCAGCGGTAGCGAGGCTCCCGGGTCACCCCTCCACTTT. Translated: CASSGSEAPGSPLHF.

This chain joins TRBV6-1 and TRBJ1-5; D possibly corresponds to TRBD1 (5 bases). V dropped 2 bases and J dropped 4 bases, with 15 bases sitting between them. The CDR3 is 16 amino acids. Looked up from germline, CDR1 is MNHNS and CDR2 is SASEGT. CDR3 loop: CASSERQAGRNQPQHF. The CDR3 DNA reads TGTGCCAGCAGTGAACGGCAAGCAGGGAGGAATCAGCCCCAGCATTTT.

The V gene is TRBV7-2, the J gene TRBJ1-5; no clear D gene. This CDR3 spans 13 amino acids. From germline, CDR1 is SGHTA and CDR2 FQGNSA. V was clipped by 5 bases and J by 1 base, with 6 bases between them. In DNA form, the CDR3 reads TGTGCCAGCAGCATCATGAGCAATCAGCCCCAGCATTTT. This encodes CASSIMSNQPQHF.

CDR3 sequence reads: CASSPKAPGGLSYNEQFF. CDR3 DNA: TGTGCCAGCTCACCCAAGGCCCCAGGGGGCCTATCCTACAATGAGCAGTTCTTC. The chain couples TRBV18 to TRBJ2-1; the match to TRBD1 covers 8 bases. Germline CDR1 and CDR2: KGHSH and LQKENI. The CDR3 sequence is 18 residues long. With 3 bases clipped from V and 1 base from J, the junction kept 11 bases outside the gene matches. The whole variable domain, filled in from reference TRBV18 and TRBJ2-1, reads NAGVMQNPRHLVRRRGQEARLRCSPMKGHSHVYWYRQLPEEGLKFMVYLQKENIIDESGMPKERFSAEFPKEGPSILRIQQVVRGDSAAYFCASSPKAPGGLSYNEQFFGPGTRLTVL.

This clone was recorded only once. The V call is TRBV19, the J call TRBJ1-3, with D possibly being TRBD1 (6 bases). Trimming stripped 9 bases from V and 0 bases from J, with 12 bases between. CDR1 is LNHDA, CDR2 SQIVND, per germline (reference sequence). The CDR3 has 14 residues. DNA of the CDR3: TGTGCCAGCAACAGGGAATACTCTGGAAACACCATATATTTT. Its translation is CASNREYSGNTIYF.

The rearrangement links TRBV7-2 to TRBJ2-3; TRBD2 aligns across 9 bases. From germline, CDR1 is SGHTA and CDR2 FQGNSA. Trimming removed 4 bases from V and 0 bases from J; junction bases left unmatched: 11. The CDR3 covers 18 residues. CDR3 region: CASSSTSGSLFSTDTQYF. In DNA form, the CDR3 reads TGTGCCAGCAGCTCGACTAGCGGAAGTCTCTTCAGCACAGATACGCAGTATTTT.

The chain employs TRBV6-1 and TRBJ2-1, with D unclear. CDR1 and CDR2 (germline): MNHNS, SASEGT. V lost 1 base and J 7 bases, leaving 11 bases between the germline ends. CDR3 length: 14 residues. This CDR3 reads CASSEGWQKNEQFF. CDR3 coding DNA: TGTGCCAGCAGTGAAGGTTGGCAGAAGAATGAGCAGTTCTTC.

The chain links TRBV28 to TRBJ1-1, with 7 bases identical to TRBD1. With 4 bases clipped from V and 1 base from J, the junction kept 3 bases outside the gene matches. This CDR3 has 14 amino acids. Germline-derived CDR1 and CDR2 are MDHEN and SYDVKM. CDR3 DNA sequence: TGTGCCAGCAGTTCGGGACAGCAGAACACTGAAGCTTTCTTT. The encoded protein is CASSSGQQNTEAFF.